The T cell receptor beta chain under discussion was sequenced for a study of cytomegalovirus exposure and HLA in healthy donors. Study observations and caveats: Association of some 18,000 TCR beta sequences with HLA alleles was found at 0.05 false discovery rate in a later analysis. In a later analysis, TCR beta V- and J-gene trimming was associated with a missense DCLRE1C variant. Using the classifier, cytomegalovirus status was reportedly diagnosed with high specificity and sensitivity.

On this clone: What it recognizes is unknown.

Use of 60 Vbeta and 13 Jbeta primers characterized the PCR. TCRdb's copy holds only in-frame clones and misses some; the assay was immunoSEQ multiplex PCR. This table holds roughly 98,000 clones, about 81% found once. Germline-derived CDR1 and CDR2 are WNHNN and SYGVQD (reference sequence). CDR3 length: 17 residues. The V and J ends lost 0 bases and 6 bases, in that order; junction bases with no gene match: 14. The TCR was taken from a middle-aged man in good health and CMV-seronegative. The chain has TRBV10-1 and TRBJ2-7; 7 nucleotides agree with TRBD1. The sample taken for sequencing was PBMCs. CDR3: CASSESRQGESLGEQYF. The CDR3 bases are TGCGCCAGCAGTGAGTCGAGGCAGGGGGAATCCCTCGGCGAGCAGTACTTC.